This T cell receptor (beta chain) was identified in a study of T cell responses to AZD1222 COVID-19 vaccine. The V gene's germline CDR1 is MNHEY and CDR2 SVGEGT. The CDR3 contains 15 residues. V dropped 2 bases and J dropped 7 bases, with 14 bases sitting between them. Repertoires were generated with immunoSEQ multiplex PCR, while TCRdb's copy carries only in-frame clones and drops some. The sample includes about 67,000 clones, about 83% of them seen just once. This clone was detected once. The sequence derives from an adult who received the AZD1222 COVID-19 vaccine. The starting material was peripheral blood, obtained 28 days after the second AZD1222 dose. The chain carries TRBV6-2 or TRBV6-3 and TRBJ1-4, with unresolved D. In nucleotides, the CDR3 is TGTGCCAGCAGTTACGCGACCGGAGGTGGTGAAAAACTGTTTTTT. It encodes CASSYATGGGEKLFF.